This T cell receptor beta chain emerged from a study of OX40 agonist ivuxolimab in advanced cancers. Study as a whole: Dosing consisted of intravenous ivuxolimab at 0.01 to 10 mg/kg every 2 weeks. The study's findings and limits: Partial responders dosed at 0.1-3.0 mg/kg displayed clonal expansion ranking among the lowest. Averaged across samples, CD8+ T cells carried more expanded clones than CD4+ did. At doses 0.1 to 3.0 mg/kg, CD4+ and CD8+ clones expanded.

As to this clone: What it binds is unknown.

Assay: immunoSEQ multiplex PCR; the TCRdb copy retains only in-frame clones and omits some. The top ten clones hold 3.5% to 4% of a sample with approximately 100,000 clones, around 82% of them seen once. CDR1 and CDR2 (germline): SEHNR, FQNEAQ (reference sequence). The CDR3 contains 12 residues. V lost 2 bases, J lost 13 bases, and 12 bases lay in between. This specimen was CD4+ or CD8+ T cells sorted from blood, taken in a trial of the OX40 agonist ivuxolimab. This TCR was sampled from an adult with an advanced solid tumor such as melanoma, head and neck, liver or kidney cancer. The V call is TRBV7-9, the J call TRBJ2-1; D is ambiguous. CDR3 in amino acids: CASSLKNGFQFF. CDR3 coding DNA: TGTGCCAGCAGCTTAAAAAACGGATTCCAGTTCTTC.